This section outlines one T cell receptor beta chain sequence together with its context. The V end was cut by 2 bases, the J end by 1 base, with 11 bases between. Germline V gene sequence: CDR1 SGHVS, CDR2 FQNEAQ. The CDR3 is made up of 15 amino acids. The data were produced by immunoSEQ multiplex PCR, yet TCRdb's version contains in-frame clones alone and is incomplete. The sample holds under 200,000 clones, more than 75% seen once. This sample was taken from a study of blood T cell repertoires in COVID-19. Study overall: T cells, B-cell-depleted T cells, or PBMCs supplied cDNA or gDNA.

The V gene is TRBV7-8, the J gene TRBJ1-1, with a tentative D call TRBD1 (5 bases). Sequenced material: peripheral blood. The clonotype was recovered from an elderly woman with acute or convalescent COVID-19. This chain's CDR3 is CASSLSQGGNTEAFF. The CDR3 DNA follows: TGTGCCAGCAGCTTAAGCCAGGGTGGGAACACTGAAGCTTTCTTT.